The clone carrying this T cell receptor (beta chain) has just a few counts. Original handling: Reference gene primer amplification gave estimated nucleated cell counts. Using immunoSEQ multiplex PCR, the repertoire was profiled, and TCRdb retains in-frame clones only, with some absent. Clone size and the V and J calls come from that table; the DNA yielded D and trimming. Among some 64,000 clones listed, around 77% were seen once. The data were taken from a study of blood T cell repertoires in COVID-19. Turning to the study itself: Spain, Italy and the United States supplied samples that represented acute and convalescent COVID-19. T cells, B-cell-depleted T cells, or PBMCs provided the cDNA or gDNA that served as material.

Germline V gene sequence: CDR1 MNHNS, CDR2 SASEGT. J lost 8 bases, V lost 3 bases, and 3 bases had no gene match. The CDR3 runs 14 residues. The V call is TRBV6-1, the J call TRBJ1-4, with 10 bases aligning to TRBD1. The material sequenced was peripheral blood. The TCR sequence derives from a man aged 80 or over with active or convalescent COVID-19. The CDR3: CASSDGQGGEKLFF. CDR3 nucleotides: TGTGCCAGCAGTGACGGACAGGGGGGAGAAAAACTGTTTTTT.